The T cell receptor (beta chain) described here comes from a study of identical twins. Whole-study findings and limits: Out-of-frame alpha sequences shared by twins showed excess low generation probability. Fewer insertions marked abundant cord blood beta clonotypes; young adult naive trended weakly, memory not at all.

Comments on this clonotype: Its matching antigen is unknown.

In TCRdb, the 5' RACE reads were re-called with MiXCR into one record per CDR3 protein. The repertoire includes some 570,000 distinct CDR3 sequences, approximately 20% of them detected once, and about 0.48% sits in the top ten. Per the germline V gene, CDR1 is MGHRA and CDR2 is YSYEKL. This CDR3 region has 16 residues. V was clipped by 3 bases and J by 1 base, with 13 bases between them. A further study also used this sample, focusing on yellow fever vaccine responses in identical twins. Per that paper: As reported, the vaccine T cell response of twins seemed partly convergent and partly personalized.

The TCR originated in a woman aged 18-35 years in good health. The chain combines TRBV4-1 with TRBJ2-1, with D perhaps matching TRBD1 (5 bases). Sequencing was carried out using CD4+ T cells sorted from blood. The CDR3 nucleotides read TGCGCCAGCAGCCACTTGGACATCATTTCCTACAATGAGCAGTTCTTC. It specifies CASSHLDIISYNEQFF.